The clone carrying this T cell receptor (beta chain) has more than one count but fewer than ten. Its cognate antigen is unknown. TCRdb re-called the reads with MiXCR, one entry per CDR3 protein. The data show 200,000 to 300,000 distinct CDR3 sequences, around 8.7% seen once. The record originates from a study of T cell repertoires in cytomegalovirus infection. Looking at the study overall: From public TCR beta signatures came an indication of both CMV infection and matching HLA type.

Study findings and constraints: Predominance within the ex vivo response was attributable to HLA-C-restricted CMV-specific TCR beta clonotypes. Carriers of CMV plus the relevant HLA were identified by cumulative public TCR beta family frequency.

V gave up 5 bases and J gave up 10 bases; unmatched junction bases: 14. There are 14 residues in the CDR3. The chain uses TRBV12-3 or TRBV12-4 and TRBJ2-7; 7 nucleotides match TRBD1. The sequenced sample consisted of PBMCs. The TCR originated in a human donor in good health (CMV status not recorded). Some clones in this sample may be carry-over from other donors' samples. CDR3 region: CASSPYRTGLRQYF. The CDR3 DNA reads TGTGCCAGCAGTCCCTACCGGACAGGTCTTCGACAGTACTTC.